This T cell receptor beta chain was sequenced for a study of shared clonotypes between healthy human individuals (dated by TCRdb to the early 2020s). For the wider study: The cohort included three men and a couple of women between 18 and 49 years of age. Per donor, three plates each were used for CD4 naive and CD4 memory, two for CD8 naive, and one for CD8 memory. Blood TCR repertoires of about 5 healthy adults were deeply sequenced to estimate repertoire size and the extent of clonotype sharing between individuals. Libraries were prepared and TCR repertoires were sequenced by different laboratories using diverse techniques, in order to increase sequencing depth and limit assay-specific biases. Per donor, leukapheresis produced somewhere between about 0.94 and 8.9 billion PBMCs. General study outcomes and caveats: Sharing across several donors was observed for roughly 5% of naive CD4, over 3% of naive CD8, 2% to 2.5% of memory CD4, and roughly 0.43% of memory CD8 clonotypes. Rarefaction of sorted-subset datasets indicated incomplete sequencing despite the large sequencing depth. Naive subsets generally had larger estimated clonotype richness than memory subsets. Compared with non-shared clonotypes, the clonotypes found in all four sorted-subset donors had higher generation probabilities. Because the study included a small number of donors, the genetic and exposure-history diversity represented was limited. Sampling was limited to blood, and TCR repertoires in tissue likely differ from TCR repertoires in blood. Based on pairwise subsampling, the degree of clonotype sharing among donors was expected to be affected by sequencing depth.

Comment on this clone: Its antigen remains undetermined. No base quality information exists; no much larger clone differs at one position.

The donors were healthy, HIV-negative adults who had no recently reported acute infections or vaccinations. Every donor was a Caucasian adult residing in Nashville, Tennessee, USA. CD4+ T cells were enriched through magnetic negative selection, after which naive cells were positively selected on CD45RA and the remaining negative fraction served as the memory subset. Blood was collected by leukapheresis, and PBMCs were isolated by Ficoll-Histopaque density gradient centrifugation and then cryopreserved in liquid nitrogen vapor phase. Analytical flow cytometry was used to check the purity and quantity of every magnetically sorted T cell population. Genomic DNA was isolated from every sorted fraction and measured by UV absorbance on a Nanodrop 2000c. Using the deep immunoSEQ assay, TCR CDR3 regions were amplified from genomic DNA by multiplex PCR. Genomic DNA extracted from each cell subset was distributed evenly over all wells of several immunoSEQ 96-well plates, and each plate served as one replicate. For sorted subsets, roughly 0.2 ug genomic DNA, equal to 30,000 to 35,000 T cell genomes, was loaded into each replicate PCR. The purified libraries were quantified using a Qubit 3.0 fluorometer, sized with a Bioanalyzer 2100, and then quantified again using the KAPA Library Quantification kit. A separate single-read 150-cycle Illumina NextSeq 550 flow cell was used to sequence each immunoSEQ 96-well plate. Per the original workflow: Because only junctional sequences without quality scores were contained in the immunoSEQ output, filtering matching that applied to full-length reads could not be performed. Sequences were annotated with PyIR, a Python wrapper for IgBLAST v1.9, using IMGT germline references to assign V/J genes and CDR3. Reads with weak V/J assignments (E-value above 1e-6), missing CDR3, stop codons, out-of-frame junctions, or ambiguous translated residues were removed. A V3J clonotype was defined by an identical inferred V gene, J gene, and CDR3 amino acid sequence. The percentage overlap between two repertoires was calculated by dividing the number of shared unique clonotypes by the size of the smaller repertoire. Repertoire richness was assessed with RTK rarefaction, the Chao1 estimator, and Recon v2.1 estimates of unobserved clonotypes. OLGA was used to compute generation probabilities for all TCRbeta clonotypes that the gDNA method yielded from a handful of donors. TCRdb provides this immuneACCESS table in a form limited to in-frame rearrangements. Some clones are lacking; in checked studies, under half of them reflect an unresolved V gene, and why the rest are absent is not known. The DNA was the basis for D and trimming; V, J and clone size are from that table. Present in this sample are about 2.4 million clones, 90% to 95% of which were seen just once. The ten biggest clones cover about 0.13% of the sample.

As encoded in the germline V gene (reference sequence), CDR1 is LNHNV while CDR2 is YYDKDF. There are 15 amino acids in the CDR3, from cysteine to phenylalanine inclusive. CDR3 DNA only is kept here, 45 bases in frame from base 1. Here V drops 3 bases and J drops 4 bases, and the junction holds 6 bases not matched to any gene. The sequence was obtained from a young man in good health. Sequencing was carried out using naive CD4+ T cells sorted from blood. In the paper's terms, the cell subset or site label means: CD45RA+ positively selected. This chain joins TRBV15 to TRBJ1-5, and 7 bases in between align with TRBD1. The CDR3 region has the sequence CATSRDRLGNQPQHF. The DNA sequence follows: TGTGCCACCAGCAGGGACAGGTTGGGGAATCAGCCCCAGCATTTT.